The TCR beta chain described here comes from a study of T cell responses to AZD1222 COVID-19 vaccine. Overall study results and limits: Repertoire samples came only from after the peak T cell response. Spike was spanned by vaccine-associated CD4 TCRs, which were dominant at 160-218 and 743-854. Spike-specific TCR breadth and depth both grew after two AZD1222 doses.

Germline CDR1 MNHEY, CDR2 SVGEGT. This CDR3 spans 15 amino acids. The V and J ends lost 0 bases and 0 bases respectively, with 6 bases between them. Details on this clone: No antigen is known for it. Within the sample, other DNA sequences also encode this same CDR3.

Only in-frame clones appear in the TCRdb table, and some are missing; sequencing was by immunoSEQ multiplex PCR. The sample yields roughly 130,000 clones, about nine tenths seen once. The clonotype originates from an adult in good health. The rearrangement links TRBV6-2 or TRBV6-3 to TRBJ1-3; tentative D call: TRBD1 (6 bases). The material was peripheral blood, obtained on day 0 of AZD1222 vaccination. The CDR3 DNA reads TGTGCCAGCAGTTACTCAGGGGGCTCTGGAAACACCATATATTTT. It translates to CASSYSGGSGNTIYF.